This T cell receptor beta chain was profiled in a study of blood T cell repertoires in COVID-19. Only in-frame clones appear in the TCRdb table, and some are missing; sequencing was by immunoSEQ multiplex PCR. Of 100,000 to 150,000 clones in the sample, over 75% were seen once. V shed 4 bases and J shed 6 bases, with 15 bases lying between them. Germline V gives CDR1 KGHDR, CDR2 SFDVKD. The CDR3 sequence is 15 residues long. Material: peripheral blood. The sequence derives from a woman older than 75 with acute or convalescent COVID-19. The chain recombines TRBV24-1 with TRBJ1-5; maybe TRBD1 (6 bases). The CDR3 region is CATSETDSLTQPQHF. Here the CDR3 DNA reads TGTGCCACCAGTGAAACGGACAGCCTTACTCAGCCCCAGCATTTT.